Presented here are 28 T cell receptor beta chains from one specimen sequenced in a study of T cell repertoires in cytomegalovirus infection. The antigens for these receptors are not known. TCRdb passed the reads through MiXCR, listing each CDR3 protein once. The sample includes 570,000 or so distinct CDR3 sequences, roughly 42% of them seen just once. Source: cultured PBMCs, taken from culture after CMV antigen stimulation. The receptors come from a human donor in good health (CMV status not recorded). Some clones in this sample may be carry-over from other donors' samples.

The genes are TRBV15 and TRBJ2-3; a possible D gene is TRBD1 (6 bases). The germline V gene has CDR1 LNHNV and CDR2 YYDKDF (reference sequence). Between the trimmed V and J ends, which lost 0 bases and 10 bases, there was a span of 11 bases. The CDR3 runs to 13 residues. As DNA, the CDR3 is TGTGCCACCAGCAGAGATAGGGGGATTGCGCAGTATTTT. It specifies CATSRDRGIAQYF.

This clonotype has a handful of counts. V gene TRBV7-2 combines with J gene TRBJ2-1, with 10 bases matching TRBD2. CDR1 is SGHTA, CDR2 FQGNSA, per germline. V was clipped by 5 bases and J by 8 bases; unmatched bases: 9. The CDR3 loop spans 15 amino acids. The CDR3 DNA follows: TGTGCCAGCAGCCCGCCTGGACTAGCGGTAGATGAGCAGTTCTTC. It codes for CASSPPGLAVDEQFF. Together with reference TRBV7-2 and TRBJ2-1, the CDR3 gives the full variable domain: GAGVSQSPSNKVTEKGKDVELRCDPISGHTALYWYRQSLGQGLEFLIYFQGNSAPDKSGLPSDRFSAERTGGSVSTLTIQRTQQEDSAVYLCASSPPGLAVDEQFFGPGTRLTVL.

In this sample, this clonotype turned up a few times. The chain joins TRBV6-1 to TRBJ1-1; TRBD1 matches at 8 bases. CDR3 length: 16 amino acids. CDR1 and CDR2 from the germline V gene are MNHNS and SASEGT. Trimming at V came to 5 bases and at J to 1 base, leaving 9 bases not matched to a gene. The DNA of the CDR3 is TGTGCCAGCAGTTGGGACAGGAAAGTAGCGAACACTGAAGCTTTCTTT. As protein: CASSWDRKVANTEAFF.

This clonotype was counted a single time. The V call is TRBV5-1, the J call TRBJ2-7; perhaps TRBD1 as D (6 bases). Germline V gene sequence: CDR1 SGHRS, CDR2 YFSETQ. With 4 bases removed from V and 2 bases from J, the gap between germline ends came to 13 bases. The CDR3 sequence is 14 residues long. CDR3 sequence (DNA): TGCGCCAGCAGCAAAGGGGGAGTGCCCTACGAGCAGTACTTC. Amino acids: CASSKGGVPYEQYF.

This clonotype was counted between two and nine times. The chain combines TRBV7-2 with TRBJ2-5, with D possibly TRBD2 on 7 matching bases. CDR3 size: 15 residues. Germline V gives CDR1 SGHTA, CDR2 FQGNSA. Trimming took off 1 base at V and 5 bases at J, with 14 bases between the two ends. The CDR3 loop is CASSLEWGGPETQYF. CDR3 DNA: TGTGCCAGCAGCTTAGAATGGGGGGGCCCGGAGACCCAGTACTTC.

This clonotype was seen once. J is TRBJ2-1 and V is TRBV11-2; D uncertain. CDR1 is SGHAT, CDR2 FQNNGV, per germline. The CDR3 has 13 amino acids. V was cut by 4 bases and J by 2 bases, with 6 bases left in between. The CDR3 DNA sequence: TGTGCCAGCAGCTCAATGGCCTACAATGAGCAGTTCTTC. As protein: CASSSMAYNEQFF.

The gene calls are TRBV2 and TRBJ2-2, with 9 bases lining up with TRBD2. CDR3 length: 15 amino acids. The germline V gene encodes CDR1 SNHLY and CDR2 FYNNEI. V dropped 8 bases and J dropped 3; count of bases not matched to a gene: 7. CDR3 amino acids: CASLNVAGDTGELFF. In DNA form, the CDR3 reads TGTGCCAGCCTCAATGTAGCGGGGGACACCGGGGAGCTGTTTTTT.

The rearrangement links TRBV2 to TRBJ1-5; the D gene is possibly TRBD1 (6 bases). The CDR3 is 16 amino acids. Deletions cut 3 bases from V and 9 bases from J, with 21 bases between. The germline V gene encodes CDR1 SNHLY and CDR2 FYNNEI. The CDR3 region has the DNA TGTGCCAGCAGTGAGTCCGCCGGGGGCTGGAAGGGGCCCCAGCATTTT. Translation: CASSESAGGWKGPQHF.

The chain recombines TRBV7-6 with TRBJ2-1; TRBD1 aligns across 9 bases. The length of the CDR3 is 14 residues. Losses at the gene ends were 1 base for V and 8 bases for J; bases not matched to a gene: 3. Germline lookup yields CDR1 SGHVS and CDR2 FNYEAQ. The CDR3 nucleotides are TGTGCCAGCAGCTTAGTACAGGGGGCGCATGAGCAGTTCTTC. Its translation is CASSLVQGAHEQFF.

The table lists this clonotype with a few counts. V and J are TRBV7-9 and TRBJ2-6; D remains ambiguous. The CDR3 is made up of 14 amino acids. Germline loops: CDR1 SEHNR, CDR2 FQNEAQ (reference sequence). Trimming removed 7 bases at V and 2 bases at J, with 9 bases between. The CDR3 spells CASTHPTGANVLTF. The CDR3 DNA is TGTGCCAGCACCCACCCGACTGGGGCCAACGTCCTGACTTTC.

Comment on this clonotype: A read error may be the cause here, since a much bigger clone is one base away. This sequence joins TRBV7-2 and TRBJ2-1, with unresolved D. The CDR3 sequence is 14 residues long. CDR1 SGHTA and CDR2 FQGNSA come from the germline V gene. Deletions cut 2 bases from V and 3 bases from J, with 8 bases between. The CDR3 nucleotides are TGTGCCAGCAGCTTAAAGTCCGGCTACAATGAGCAGTTCTTC. Translated, it gives CASSLKSGYNEQFF.

The J gene is TRBJ1-2, the V gene TRBV7-9; possibly TRBD1 for D (6 bases). Germline V lookup: CDR1 SEHNR, CDR2 FQNEAQ (reference sequence). V shed 5 bases and J shed 4 bases, with 8 bases lying between them. The CDR3 covers 12 residues. The CDR3 DNA reads TGTGCCAGCAGCCCAGGGGCCTATGGCTACACCTTC. It encodes CASSPGAYGYTF. Complete variable domain (other parts from reference TRBV7-9 and TRBJ1-2): DTGVSQNPRHKITKRGQNVTFRCDPISEHNRLYWYRQTLGQGPEFLTYFQNEAQLEKSRLLSDRFSAERPKGSFSTLEIQRTEQGDSAMYLCASSPGAYGYTFGSGTRLTVV.

There are a few counts of this clonotype. This rearrangement joins TRBV7-2 to TRBJ2-7, with D possibly called TRBD1 or TRBD2 (5 bases each). With 5 bases removed from V and 5 bases from J, the gap between germline ends came to 28 bases. Looked up from germline, CDR1 is SGHTA and CDR2 is FQGNSA. This CDR3 comprises 18 residues. CDR3 region: CASSANPSLGPQYHEQYF. The CDR3 DNA reads as TGTGCCAGCAGCGCGAACCCCTCCTTGGGACCCCAATACCACGAGCAGTACTTC.

This chain joins TRBV7-8 and TRBJ2-5; perhaps TRBD2 as D (5 bases). Germline V lookup: CDR1 SGHVS, CDR2 FQNEAQ. The ends were cut back, 5 bases at V and 2 bases at J, with 12 bases in the middle. The CDR3 sequence is 14 residues long. The DNA for the CDR3 is TGTGCCAGCAGCCCAGAGGGCTCACAAGAGACCCAGTACTTC. Residues: CASSPEGSQETQYF. Full variable domain (outside the CDR3, taken from reference TRBV7-8 and TRBJ2-5): GAGVSQSPRYKVAKRGQDVALRCDPISGHVSLFWYQQALGQGPEFLTYFQNEAQLDKSGLPSDRFFAERPEGSVSTLKIQRTQQEDSAVYLCASSPEGSQETQYFGPGTRLLVL.

This clonotype was observed a handful of times. The J gene is TRBJ1-3, the V gene TRBV7-2; no clear D. Germline V gives CDR1 SGHTA, CDR2 FQGNSA. V lost 6 bases, J lost 0 bases, and 9 bases lay in between. This CDR3 is 14 amino acids long. The CDR3 DNA reads as TGTGCCAGCAGACCGCCCCACTCTGGAAACACCATATATTTT. It is translated as CASRPPHSGNTIYF.

The J gene is TRBJ2-1, the V gene TRBV19, with D perhaps matching TRBD2 (5 bases). Germline CDR1 is LNHDA and CDR2 is SQIVND (reference sequence). There are 13 residues in the CDR3. With 1 base removed from V and 10 bases from J, the gap between germline ends came to 11 bases. CDR3 bases: TGTGCCAGTAGTATAGGCGGAGGTGAGGAGCAGTTCTTC. The encoded protein is CASSIGGGEEQFF. Full variable domain (outside the CDR3, taken from reference TRBV19 and TRBJ2-1): DGGITQSPKYLFRKEGQNVTLSCEQNLNHDAMYWYRQDPGQGLRLIYYSQIVNDFQKGDIAEGYSVSREKKESFPLTVTSAQKNPTAFYLCASSIGGGEEQFFGPGTRLTVL.

This clonotype turned up a few times. This chain joins TRBV18 and TRBJ1-5; maybe TRBD1 (6 bases). CDR1 is KGHSH, CDR2 LQKENI, per germline. The V end was cut by 2 bases, the J end by 3 bases, with 11 bases between. The CDR3 runs 15 residues. CDR3 DNA: TGTGCCAGCTCACCAGGGGGGCAGGACAATCAGCCCCAGCATTTT. Translating gives CASSPGGQDNQPQHF.

The CDR3 DNA reads as TGCGCCAGCAGCTTGGGGGACAGGGAGTACAATGAGCAGTTCTTC. It translates to CASSLGDREYNEQFF. J is TRBJ2-1 and V is TRBV5-1; TRBD1 matches at 9 bases. Germline V lookup: CDR1 SGHRS, CDR2 YFSETQ. The CDR3 loop spans 15 amino acids. V was pared by 0 bases and J by 4 bases, with 2 bases of the junction left unmatched.

This sequence joins TRBV6-2 or TRBV6-3 and TRBJ2-1, with 13 bases fitting TRBD2. The junction had 8 bases not matched to a gene; V was cut back by 6 bases and J by 6 bases. Germline values: CDR1 MNHEY, CDR2 SVGEGT. CDR3 length: 16 residues. The CDR3 DNA reads as TGTGCCAGCAGGCCTACCGGGACTAGCGGGATCAATGAGCAGTTCTTC. Its translation: CASRPTGTSGINEQFF.

The chain links TRBV27 to TRBJ2-3, with a possible D match to TRBD2 (6 bases). Germline V gene lookup returns CDR1 MNHEY and CDR2 SMNVEV (reference sequence). This CDR3 comprises 15 residues. Trimming took off 8 bases at V and 5 bases at J, with 20 bases between the two ends. In nucleotides, the CDR3 is TGTGCCAGCCGGCGGGCTAGCGCAAATCAAGATACGCAGTATTTT. Translated: CASRRASANQDTQYF.

This clonotype was detected ten times or more. The V gene is TRBV12-5, the J gene TRBJ2-1, with a weak D call TRBD2 (7 bases). V was pared by 6 bases and J by 9 bases, with 15 bases between. CDR3 size: 13 residues. CDR1 is LGHNT and CDR2 is FRNRAP in the germline V gene. The CDR3 bases are TGTGCTAGTGGGGTCGGGGGGCGGGTTGAGCAGTTCTTC. Protein: CASGVGGRVEQFF.

V usage is TRBV25-1 and J usage is TRBJ2-3; D is uncertain. V lost 3 bases, J lost 3 bases, and 10 bases lay in between. The CDR3 spans 14 residues. Looked up from germline, CDR1 is MGHDK and CDR2 is SYGVNS. The CDR3 loop reads CASSDQGMTDTQYF. The CDR3 DNA reads as TGTGCCAGCAGTGACCAAGGCATGACAGATACGCAGTATTTT.

The sample holds many counts of this clonotype. V is TRBV7-8 and J is TRBJ2-5; 7 bases align to TRBD2. This CDR3 has 14 residues. V dropped 1 base and J dropped 5; count of bases not matched to a gene: 4. Per the germline V gene, CDR1 is SGHVS and CDR2 is FQNEAQ. The CDR3 reads CASSLEWRGETQYF. Here the CDR3 DNA reads TGTGCCAGCAGCTTAGAATGGCGGGGGGAGACCCAGTACTTC.

The chain employs TRBV20-1 and TRBJ1-2; the D is unclear. The V and J ends lost 1 base and 2 bases respectively, with 8 bases between them. The germline CDR1 and CDR2 sequences are DFQATT and SNEGSKA (reference sequence). The CDR3 contains 13 residues. CDR3 nucleotides: TGCAGTGCTAGAGGGAACCGAAACTATGGCTACACCTTC. It codes for CSARGNRNYGYTF.

The CDR3 sequence is CASSFQYNVEYEQYF. CDR3 DNA sequence: TGTGCCAGCAGTTTTCAGTACAACGTCGAGTACGAGCAGTACTTC. The V and J genes are TRBV28 and TRBJ2-7; no definite D call. The CDR3 consists of 15 residues. From germline, CDR1 is MDHEN and CDR2 SYDVKM. The V and J ends lost 3 bases and 4 bases respectively, with 16 bases between them.

Only one count was recorded for this clonotype. V gene TRBV6-6 combines with J gene TRBJ2-7; the D gene is possibly TRBD1 (6 bases). The CDR3 contains 13 residues. Trimming removed 4 bases at V and 3 bases at J, with 10 bases between. Germline V CDR1 and CDR2: MNHNY, SVGAGI (reference sequence). The CDR3 sequence is CASSSGHLYEQYF. In DNA form, the CDR3 reads TGTGCCAGCAGTTCGGGACACCTCTACGAGCAGTACTTC.

This clonotype came up a few times. For the CDR3, the DNA is TGCAGCGTTGCCGTGGACGGGGTCGCAGATCTCGGGGCAGATACGCAGTATTTT. Residues: CSVAVDGVADLGADTQYF. This chain links TRBV29-1 with TRBJ2-3, with D perhaps matching TRBD2 (5 bases). Germline-derived CDR1 and CDR2 are SQVTM and ANQGSEA. The CDR3 has 18 residues. V dropped 4 bases and J dropped 4 bases, with 27 bases sitting between them.

This clonotype was found a few times. The V call is TRBV12-3 or TRBV12-4, the J call TRBJ1-2; 7 bases map to TRBD1. V was clipped by 0 bases and J by 6 bases; unmatched bases: 1. The CDR3 extends over 13 amino acids. CDR3 DNA: TGTGCCAGCAGTTTAGCGGGGACAGATGGCTACACCTTC. Translated, it gives CASSLAGTDGYTF.